The 29 T cell receptor beta chains in this list originate from one sample, sequenced in a study of CD8 T cells in Susac syndrome. cDNA came from about 0.5 to 1 ug RNA primed by random hexamers. TCRdb reprocessed the immunoSEQ multiplex PCR reads with MiXCR, giving one entry per CDR3 protein. Of tens of thousands of distinct CDR3 sequences listed, about 95% are singletons. Material: CD8+ T cells from PBMCs. These receptors came from a human donor with multiple sclerosis.

The chain joins TRBV5-6 to TRBJ2-1; D may be TRBD2 (6 bases). This CDR3 contains 15 residues. Germline lookup yields CDR1 SGHDT and CDR2 YYEEEE. V lost 4 bases and J 2 bases, leaving 13 bases between the germline ends. The CDR3 DNA sequence: TGTGCCAGCAGCGGCGGGGCAGCGGCCTACAATGAGCAGTTCTTC. It is translated as CASSGGAAAYNEQFF. Complete variable domain (other parts from reference TRBV5-6 and TRBJ2-1): DAGVTQSPTHLIKTRGQQVTLRCSPKSGHDTVSWYQQALGQGPQFIFQYYEEEERQRGNFPDRFSGHQFPNYSSELNVNALLLGDSALYLCASSGGAAAYNEQFFGPGTRLTVL.

The chain joins TRBV10-1 to TRBJ2-7, with 9 nucleotides matching TRBD2. Per germline, CDR1 WNHNN and CDR2 SYGVQD (reference sequence). With 2 bases clipped from V and 3 bases from J, the junction kept 2 bases outside the gene matches. This CDR3 spans 14 amino acids. The CDR3 DNA sequence: TGCGCCAGCAGTGAGGTAGCGGGAGACTACGAGCAGTACTTC. Amino acids: CASSEVAGDYEQYF.

The gene calls are TRBV19 and TRBJ1-1; no definite D call. V was clipped by 10 bases and J by 1 base, with 13 bases between them. In germline, CDR1 is LNHDA, CDR2 SQIVND (reference sequence). The CDR3 consists of 13 residues. The DNA for the CDR3 is TGTGCCACCGCTCCTCTTTCGAACACTGAAGCTTTCTTT. Residues: CATAPLSNTEAFF. Full variable domain (remainder filled in from reference TRBV19 and TRBJ1-1): DGGITQSPKYLFRKEGQNVTLSCEQNLNHDAMYWYRQDPGQGLRLIYYSQIVNDFQKGDIAEGYSVSREKKESFPLTVTSAQKNPTAFYLCATAPLSNTEAFFGQGTRLTVV.

V and J are TRBV7-9 and TRBJ2-3, with TRBD1 identical over 7 bases. This CDR3 has 16 amino acids. V shed 5 bases, J shed 1 base, and the junction held 9 bases outside the gene matches. Per germline, CDR1 SEHNR and CDR2 FQNEAQ (reference sequence). In DNA, the CDR3 is TGTGCCAGCAGCGCCTCCGGGACAGCGGGCACAGATACGCAGTATTTT. Translating gives CASSASGTAGTDTQYF.

The chain couples TRBV18 to TRBJ1-1, with D hard to call. Looked up from germline, CDR1 is KGHSH and CDR2 is LQKENI. CDR3 length: 19 residues. V gave up 6 bases and J gave up 2 bases, with 28 bases separating them. CDR3 region: CASSRKEGETETFNTEAFF. The CDR3 nucleotides are TGTGCCAGCTCGCGCAAAGAGGGTGAAACAGAAACGTTTAACACTGAAGCTTTCTTT.

In its sample, this clonotype was seen once. The chain is built from TRBV15 and TRBJ1-1; no definite D call. The CDR3 extends over 15 amino acids. CDR1 LNHNV and CDR2 YYDKDF come from the germline V gene (reference sequence). V was shortened by 0 bases and J by 4 bases, with 12 bases between the two germline ends. The CDR3 spells CATSRDRREGTEAFF. CDR3 nucleotides: TGTGCCACCAGCAGAGATCGGAGGGAAGGCACTGAAGCTTTCTTT.

V is TRBV5-1 and J is TRBJ2-1; 8 bases are shared with TRBD2. V lost 0 bases to trimming and J lost 7 bases; unmatched junction nucleotides: 3. Germline-derived CDR1 and CDR2 are SGHRS and YFSETQ. This CDR3 contains 14 residues. The CDR3 region is CASSLGLAGNEQFF. CDR3 nucleotide sequence: TGCGCCAGCAGCTTGGGTTTAGCGGGAAATGAGCAGTTCTTC.

The gene calls are TRBV4-2 and TRBJ2-7; D unclear. CDR1 is LGHNA, CDR2 YNFKEQ, per germline. The V gene lost 0 bases and the J gene lost 0 bases, with 12 bases spanning the gap. The CDR3 covers 16 residues. As DNA, the CDR3 is TGTGCCAGCAGCCAAGAAACTACCCAGAACTCCTACGAGCAGTACTTC. This sequence encodes CASSQETTQNSYEQYF.

The chain recombines TRBV15 with TRBJ1-1; unclear D gene. Germline CDR1 reads LNHNV; CDR2 reads YYDKDF (reference sequence). CDR3 length: 12 amino acids. Deletions cut 1 base from V and 3 bases from J, with 3 bases between. The chain's CDR3 is CATSRGDTEAFF. The CDR3 bases are TGTGCCACCAGCAGAGGGGACACTGAAGCTTTCTTT.

V gene TRBV12-3 or TRBV12-4 combines with J gene TRBJ2-7; either TRBD1 or TRBD2 may fit D (5 bases each). This CDR3 is built from 13 residues. The ends were cut back, 5 bases at V and 4 bases at J, with 12 bases in the middle. CDR3 amino acids: CASSEIGGYEQYF. Written as DNA, the CDR3 is TGTGCCAGCAGTGAGATTGGGGGATACGAGCAGTACTTC.

V and J are TRBV6-5 and TRBJ1-3; D is unclear. V was shortened by 0 bases and J by 5 bases, with 5 bases between the two germline ends. This CDR3 comprises 13 residues. The germline CDR1 and CDR2 sequences are MNHEY and SVGAGI. The CDR3 is CASSYSARNTIYF. The CDR3 DNA follows: TGTGCCAGCAGTTACTCGGCGAGAAACACCATATATTTT.

This rearrangement joins TRBV24-1 to TRBJ2-3; D ambiguous. Per germline, CDR1 KGHDR and CDR2 SFDVKD. Trimming cost V 0 bases and J 6 bases, with 6 bases left between them. The CDR3 sequence is 13 residues long. CDR3 loop: CATSDLLQDTQYF. In DNA, the CDR3 is TGTGCCACCAGTGATTTGCTACAGGATACGCAGTATTTT.

CDR3 sequence reads: CASSLGTRAYGYTF. In DNA form, the CDR3 reads TGTGCCAGCAGCTTAGGAACCAGGGCCTATGGCTACACCTTC. The chain employs TRBV13 and TRBJ1-2, with D possibly being TRBD1 (5 bases). Germline CDR1 is PRHDT and CDR2 is FYEKMQ (reference sequence). Trimming cost V 0 bases and J 4 bases, with 9 bases left between them. The CDR3 is 14 residues long. Using reference TRBV13 and TRBJ1-2 for the parts outside the CDR3, the full variable domain is AAGVIQSPRHLIKEKRETATLKCYPIPRHDTVYWYQQGPGQDPQFLISFYEKMQSDKGSIPDRFSAQQFSDYHSELNMSSLELGDSALYFCASSLGTRAYGYTFGSGTRLTVV.

The chain employs TRBV5-1 and TRBJ2-5; TRBD2 matches 13 bases. J was trimmed by 3 bases and V by 1 base; bases with no gene match: 3. The CDR3 runs to 16 residues. Looked up from germline, CDR1 is SGHRS and CDR2 is YFSETQ. In DNA form, the CDR3 reads TGCGCCAGCAGCTTGATACTAGCGGGAGGGGAAGAGACCCAGTACTTC. It specifies CASSLILAGGEETQYF. The full variable domain, with the rest looked up from reference TRBV5-1 and TRBJ2-5, is KAGVTQTPRYLIKTRGQQVTLSCSPISGHRSVSWYQQTPGQGLQFLFEYFSETQRNKGNFPGRFSGRQFSNSRSEMNVSTLELGDSALYLCASSLILAGGEETQYFGPGTRLLVL.

The chain couples TRBV5-1 to TRBJ1-4; D is perhaps TRBD1 (5 bases). Trimming removed 4 bases at V and 8 bases at J, with 12 bases between. Germline-derived CDR1 and CDR2 are SGHRS and YFSETQ. This CDR3 region has 13 residues. The CDR3 DNA follows: TGCGCCAGCAGCCTGACGGAGGGGGAAAAACTGTTTTTT. Its translation: CASSLTEGEKLFF.

The chain has TRBV5-6 and TRBJ1-1; D call uncertain. Trimming shortened V by 2 bases and J by 4 bases, and 12 bases separated the two germline ends. CDR1 is SGHDT, CDR2 YYEEEE, per germline. The CDR3 is made up of 14 amino acids. CDR3 coding DNA: TGTGCCAGCAGCTTACTGGGCTACGGCACTGAAGCTTTCTTT. Translation: CASSLLGYGTEAFF.

The chain has TRBV27 and TRBJ1-2; 12 bases match TRBD1. This CDR3 contains 15 residues. Germline V gene sequence: CDR1 MNHEY, CDR2 SMNVEV (reference sequence). The ends lost 5 bases at V and 11 bases at J; junction bases unmatched: 12. CDR3 loop: CASSVGTGGSLGYTF. The CDR3 DNA reads TGTGCCAGCAGTGTTGGGACAGGGGGCAGCCTTGGTTACACCTTC.

The rearrangement joins TRBV24-1 to TRBJ2-1, with D possibly TRBD1 on 6 matching bases. V lost 1 base to trimming and J lost 10 bases, with 10 bases between them. The CDR3 sequence is 13 residues long. Germline values: CDR1 KGHDR, CDR2 SFDVKD. The CDR3 spells CATSDLQGDEQFF. DNA for the CDR3: TGTGCCACCAGTGATTTACAGGGCGACGAGCAGTTCTTC.

V and J are TRBV3-1 and TRBJ1-2; maybe TRBD1 (5 bases). Per the germline V gene, CDR1 is LGHDT and CDR2 is YNNKEL (reference sequence). The CDR3 length is 13 residues. The V and J ends lost 3 bases and 8 bases respectively, with 13 bases between them. The CDR3 loop reads CASSQPGGWGYTF. The CDR3 bases are TGTGCCAGCAGCCAGCCGGGGGGATGGGGCTACACCTTC. Together with reference TRBV3-1 and TRBJ1-2, the CDR3 gives the full variable domain: DTAVSQTPKYLVTQMGNDKSIKCEQNLGHDTMYWYKQDSKKFLKIMFSYNNKELIINETVPNRFSPKSPDKAHLNLHINSLELGDSAVYFCASSQPGGWGYTFGSGTRLTVV.

V and J are TRBV12-5 and TRBJ2-5; possibly TRBD1 for D (6 bases). V dropped 6 bases and J dropped 13 bases, with 15 bases sitting between them. This CDR3 region has 11 residues. Germline CDR1 and CDR2: LGHNT and FRNRAP. DNA of the CDR3: TGTGCTAGTGGCTCAGGGGTTCCCCGGTACTTC. Translating it yields CASGSGVPRYF.

This clonotype was seen once. The rearrangement links TRBV27 to TRBJ1-5; TRBD1 might be the D (5 bases). This CDR3 contains 13 residues. Germline V CDR1 and CDR2: MNHEY, SMNVEV (reference sequence). V lost 8 bases and J 5 bases, leaving 13 bases between the germline ends. Written as DNA, the CDR3 is TGTGCCAGCGCTGCGGGGGGTTATCAGCCCCAGCATTTT. It specifies CASAAGGYQPQHF.

The rearrangement links TRBV29-1 to TRBJ2-7, with 12 bases aligning to TRBD2. The germline CDR1 and CDR2 sequences are SQVTM and ANQGSEA. Trimming took 3 bases from V and 0 from J; bases not matched to a gene: 0. The CDR3 sequence is 14 residues long. The chain's CDR3 is CSVEGLAGSYEQYF. CDR3 DNA: TGCAGCGTTGAGGGACTAGCGGGCTCCTACGAGCAGTACTTC.

The rearrangement uses TRBV13 and TRBJ2-1; 11 nucleotides align to TRBD2. Germline V gene lookup returns CDR1 PRHDT and CDR2 FYEKMQ (reference sequence). Trimming cost V 3 bases and J 5 bases; bases outside gene matches: 6. The CDR3 extends over 16 amino acids. DNA for the CDR3: TGTGCCAGCAGCTTCTCGACTAGCGGGAATAACAATGAGCAGTTCTTC. This gives the protein CASSFSTSGNNNEQFF.

The chain carries TRBV11-2 and TRBJ2-1; no definite D call. Germline CDR1 and CDR2: SGHAT and FQNNGV. The CDR3 has 12 residues. Deletions cut 4 bases from V and 4 bases from J, with 5 bases between. The CDR3, as DNA: TGTGCCAGCAGCTCCGGGTACAATGAGCAGTTCTTC. It is translated as CASSSGYNEQFF.

In this sample, this clonotype turned up a few times. This chain uses TRBV29-1 with TRBJ2-7; unclear D gene. CDR1 and CDR2 from the germline V gene are SQVTM and ANQGSEA. Trimming pared 3 bases from V and 0 bases from J, leaving 9 bases between. This CDR3 has 13 residues. The CDR3 coding sequence is TGCAGCGTTGAGGACCCCGACTCCTACGAGCAGTACTTC. It specifies CSVEDPDSYEQYF.

V usage is TRBV4-3 and J usage is TRBJ1-2; D is perhaps TRBD1 (5 bases). Trimming stripped 0 bases from V and 7 bases from J, with 15 bases between. The CDR3 extends over 15 amino acids. The germline CDR1 and CDR2 sequences are LGHNA and YSLEER. The DNA for the CDR3 is TGCGCCAGCAGCCAAGAGCTGGCAGGGTCAGGTGGCTACACCTTC. This encodes CASSQELAGSGGYTF.

This clonotype was counted once. A single base separates this from a much larger clone, so it may be a read error. The chain couples TRBV20-1 to TRBJ1-2; D unresolved. The CDR3 runs 13 residues. Germline V gene sequence: CDR1 DFQATT, CDR2 SNEGSKA (reference sequence). Trimming removed 5 bases from V and 3 bases from J, with 13 bases in between. The CDR3 nucleotides are TGCAGTGCTGCCCCACGCCCCCACTATGGCTACACCTTC. It codes for CSAAPRPHYGYTF.

This rearrangement joins TRBV19 to TRBJ1-6, with D possibly TRBD1 on 6 matching bases. CDR1 LNHDA and CDR2 SQIVND come from the germline V gene (reference sequence). The V end lost 8 bases, the J end lost 10 bases, and 24 bases lay between the germline ends. This CDR3 has 16 residues. This chain's CDR3 is CASVGTTGNRRSPLHF. The CDR3 DNA is TGTGCCAGTGTGGGGACTACAGGGAACAGACGCTCACCCCTCCACTTT.

The V gene is TRBV6-6, the J gene TRBJ2-6, with unresolved D. The germline CDR1 and CDR2 sequences are MNHNY and SVGAGI (reference sequence). V lost 7 bases, J lost 1 base, and 11 bases lay in between. The CDR3 has 15 amino acids. CDR3 nucleotides: TGTGCCAGCAAGTACAGAGATTCTGGGGCCAACGTCCTGACTTTC. Protein sequence: CASKYRDSGANVLTF.